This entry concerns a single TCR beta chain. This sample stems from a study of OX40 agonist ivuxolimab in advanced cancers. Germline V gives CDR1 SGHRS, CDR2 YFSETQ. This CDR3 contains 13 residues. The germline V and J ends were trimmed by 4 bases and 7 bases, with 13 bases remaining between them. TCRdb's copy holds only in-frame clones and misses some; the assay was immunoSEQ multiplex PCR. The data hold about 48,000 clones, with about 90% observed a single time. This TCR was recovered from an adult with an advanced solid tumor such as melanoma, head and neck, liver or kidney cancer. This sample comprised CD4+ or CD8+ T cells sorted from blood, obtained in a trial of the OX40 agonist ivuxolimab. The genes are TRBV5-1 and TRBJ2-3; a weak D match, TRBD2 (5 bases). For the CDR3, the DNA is TGCGCCAGCAGCGACCTAGAGGGAAATACGCAGTATTTT. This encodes CASSDLEGNTQYF.